These 19 T cell receptor beta chains were all obtained from the same sample, sequenced in a study of blood T cell repertoires in COVID-19. Generated by immunoSEQ multiplex PCR, the TCRdb table keeps only in-frame clones and is missing some. The repertoire consists of 130,000 to 150,000 clones, with around four fifths occurring once and the leading ten covering approximately 5%. The sequenced sample was peripheral blood. These receptors originate from a human donor in a cohort sampled during active COVID-19.

DNA for the CDR3: TGCGCCAGCAGCTTGGACGGGGGTAACACTGAAGCTTTCTTT. Translating gives CASSLDGGNTEAFF. The genes are TRBV5-1 and TRBJ1-1; maybe TRBD1 (5 bases). The CDR3 sequence is 14 residues long. Trimming shortened V by 0 bases and J by 2 bases, and 8 bases separated the two germline ends. Germline CDR1 and CDR2: SGHRS and YFSETQ. Together with reference TRBV5-1 and TRBJ1-1, the CDR3 gives the full variable domain: KAGVTQTPRYLIKTRGQQVTLSCSPISGHRSVSWYQQTPGQGLQFLFEYFSETQRNKGNFPGRFSGRQFSNSRSEMNVSTLELGDSALYLCASSLDGGNTEAFFGQGTRLTVV.

The V gene is TRBV6-5, the J gene TRBJ2-7; 11 nucleotides align to TRBD2. The CDR3 is made up of 13 amino acids. CDR1 is MNHEY and CDR2 is SVGAGI in the germline V gene. Trimming removed 6 bases from V and 5 bases from J; junction bases left unmatched: 3. CDR3 in amino acids: CASRTSGTHEQYV. The CDR3 DNA follows: TGTGCCAGCAGGACTAGCGGGACCCACGAGCAGTACGTC.

The chain couples TRBV6-5 to TRBJ1-2, with unresolved D. Germline values: CDR1 MNHEY, CDR2 SVGAGI. The CDR3 covers 15 residues. The V and J ends lost 4 bases and 2 bases respectively, with 14 bases between them. The CDR3 DNA reads as TGTGCCAGCAGTTCCCGGGAAGGGTGGAACTATGGCTACACCTTC. This encodes CASSSREGWNYGYTF.

The rearrangement joins TRBV25-1 to TRBJ2-2; D perhaps matches TRBD1 (7 bases). In germline, CDR1 is MGHDK, CDR2 SYGVNS. With 4 bases removed from V and 4 bases from J, the gap between germline ends came to 10 bases. There are 14 residues in the CDR3. DNA of the CDR3: TGTGCCAGCAGTGGTCAGGGGGGCACCGGGGAGCTGTTTTTT. It codes for CASSGQGGTGELFF. The entire variable domain, with the rest obtained from reference TRBV25-1 and TRBJ2-2, is as follows: EADIYQTPRYLVIGTGKKITLECSQTMGHDKMYWYQQDPGMELHLIHYSYGVNSTEKGDLSSESTVSRIRTEHFPLTLESARPSHTSQYLCASSGQGGTGELFFGEGSRLTVL.

V and J are TRBV2 and TRBJ1-3; perhaps TRBD1 as D (5 bases). The CDR3 contains 14 residues. The V end lost 6 bases, the J end lost 0 bases, and 9 bases lay between the germline ends. Germline loops: CDR1 SNHLY, CDR2 FYNNEI. CDR3 sequence reads: CASRPGVSGNTIYF. As DNA, the CDR3 is TGTGCCAGCAGGCCGGGGGTCTCTGGAAACACCATATATTTT. The full variable domain, its missing parts supplied by reference TRBV2 and TRBJ1-3, is EPEVTQTPSHQVTQMGQEVILRCVPISNHLYFYWYRQILGQKVEFLVSFYNNEISEKSEIFDDQFSVERPDGSNFTLKIRSTKLEDSAMYFCASRPGVSGNTIYFGEGSWLTVV.

This clone appeared once. The rearrangement joins TRBV29-1 to TRBJ2-5; maybe TRBD1 (8 bases). The CDR3 contains 13 residues. Germline V gene sequence: CDR1 SQVTM, CDR2 ANQGSEA. V was cut by 6 bases and J by 5 bases, with 16 bases left in between. The CDR3 region is CSVRDRGGETQYF. CDR3 coding DNA: TGCAGCGTGAGAGACAGGGGAGGGGAGACCCAGTACTTC.

The chain combines TRBV4-2 with TRBJ1-1, with D perhaps TRBD1 (6 bases). V was cut by 4 bases and J by 8 bases, with 14 bases left in between. Germline V lookup: CDR1 LGHNA, CDR2 YNFKEQ. The CDR3 runs 13 residues. CDR3 nucleotide sequence: TGTGCCAGCAGCCCCCGGGGGGCAGAAGAAGCTTTCTTT. Translated: CASSPRGAEEAFF.

V usage is TRBV6-4 and J usage is TRBJ2-1, with 10 bases fitting TRBD2. CDR3 size: 16 residues. Germline CDR1 and CDR2: MRHNA and SNTAGT. J gave up 8 bases and V 2 bases, and 9 bases lay outside the gene matches. The CDR3 DNA is TGTGCCAGCAGTGACGAGCATGGTAGCGGGAGGCATGAGCAGTTCTTC. It encodes CASSDEHGSGRHEQFF.

Here the CDR3 DNA reads TGTGCCAGCAGCCCGGGGACAGGGGAGGGAGGCTACACCTTC. This sequence encodes CASSPGTGEGGYTF. V usage is TRBV9 and J usage is TRBJ1-2, with TRBD1 identical over 10 bases. J lost 8 bases, V lost 4 bases, and 8 bases had no gene match. The CDR3 spans 14 residues. Per the germline V gene, CDR1 is SGDLS and CDR2 is YYNGEE.

This rearrangement joins TRBV19 to TRBJ2-5; TRBD1 matches 7 bases. The germline CDR1 and CDR2 sequences are LNHDA and SQIVND (reference sequence). This CDR3 region has 16 residues. V lost 6 bases and J lost 4; bases outside the gene matches: 14. CDR3 amino acids: CASRGYRGAKGETQYF. The CDR3 DNA is TGTGCCAGTAGGGGCTACAGGGGAGCAAAGGGAGAGACCCAGTACTTC.

As to this clone: Mismatch with germline at one junction end may stem from a read error. The chain employs TRBV7-9 and TRBJ1-2; maybe TRBD1 (5 bases). The CDR3 has 14 residues. Germline CDR1 reads SEHNR; CDR2 reads FQNEAQ (reference sequence). This chain's CDR3 is CASSVARASYGYTF. Here the CDR3 DNA reads TGTGCCAGCAGCGTAGCCAGGGCCTCCTATGGCTACACCTTC. Drawing the rest from reference TRBV7-9 and TRBJ1-2, the complete variable domain is DTGVSQNPRHKITKRGQNVTFRCDPISEHNRLYWYRQTLGQGPEFLTYFQNEAQLEKSRLLSDRFSAERPKGSFSTLEIQRTEQGDSAMYLCASSVARASYGYTFGSGTRLTVV.

The chain combines TRBV6-6 with TRBJ2-3; 10 bases map to TRBD2. Germline lookup yields CDR1 MNHNY and CDR2 SVGAGI (reference sequence). The CDR3 contains 21 residues. Germline trimming cut 6 bases from V and 2 bases from J; bases unmatched to any gene: 23. The chain's CDR3 is CASSRPGQGAIGLAVTDTQYF. The CDR3 nucleotides are TGTGCCAGCAGCCGACCTGGACAGGGTGCCATAGGACTAGCGGTCACAGATACGCAGTATTTT.

V is TRBV19 and J is TRBJ1-2, with TRBD1 identical over 11 bases. J lost 1 base, V lost 7 bases, and 8 bases had no gene match. The CDR3 extends over 16 amino acids. Germline CDR1 LNHDA, CDR2 SQIVND (reference sequence). The CDR3 DNA sequence: TGTGCCAGTACCATCCCGGGACAGGGGGATAACTATGGCTACACCTTC. Protein product: CASTIPGQGDNYGYTF.

The V gene is TRBV2, the J gene TRBJ2-1; 9 bases fit TRBD2. V lost 1 base and J lost 2; bases outside the gene matches: 0. The germline CDR1 and CDR2 sequences are SNHLY and FYNNEI. The CDR3 spans 15 residues. The CDR3 DNA reads as TGTGCCAGCAGTGAAGGCGGGAGGGCCTACAATGAGCAGTTCTTC. It yields the protein CASSEGGRAYNEQFF. The full variable domain, in which reference TRBV2 and TRBJ2-1 provide the parts outside the CDR3, is EPEVTQTPSHQVTQMGQEVILRCVPISNHLYFYWYRQILGQKVEFLVSFYNNEISEKSEIFDDQFSVERPDGSNFTLKIRSTKLEDSAMYFCASSEGGRAYNEQFFGPGTRLTVL.

V gene TRBV5-1 combines with J gene TRBJ2-3; D unclear. There are 14 residues in the CDR3. Looked up from germline, CDR1 is SGHRS and CDR2 is YFSETQ. The ends were cut back, 0 bases at V and 7 bases at J, with 12 bases in the middle. The CDR3 is CASSLVERQYTQYF. The CDR3 DNA reads TGCGCCAGCAGCTTGGTCGAGAGGCAGTATACGCAGTATTTT.

V is TRBV7-3 and J is TRBJ2-5; TRBD1 is a possible D gene (5 bases). CDR3 length equals 14 residues. CDR1 SGHTA and CDR2 FQGTGA come from the germline V gene. V was shortened by 2 bases and J by 5 bases, with 12 bases between the two germline ends. DNA for the CDR3: TGTGCCAGCAGCTTAGGGGCTAGGGCTGAGACCCAGTACTTC. Its protein product is CASSLGARAETQYF.

V and J are TRBV19 and TRBJ2-3; a weak D match, TRBD2 (6 bases). Germline CDR1 LNHDA, CDR2 SQIVND (reference sequence). Trimming took 5 bases from V and 7 from J, leaving 16 bases between them. This CDR3 comprises 14 residues. This CDR3 reads CASSAGPSRNTQYF. The DNA of the CDR3 is TGTGCCAGTAGTGCGGGACCCTCTAGGAATACGCAGTATTTT. Using reference TRBV19 and TRBJ2-3 for the parts outside the CDR3, the full variable domain is DGGITQSPKYLFRKEGQNVTLSCEQNLNHDAMYWYRQDPGQGLRLIYYSQIVNDFQKGDIAEGYSVSREKKESFPLTVTSAQKNPTAFYLCASSAGPSRNTQYFGPGTRLTVL.

The chain links TRBV6-5 to TRBJ2-7; possible D gene TRBD2, 6 bases. The V end was cut by 5 bases, the J end by 8 bases, with 22 bases between. In germline, CDR1 is MNHEY, CDR2 SVGAGI. The CDR3 extends over 15 amino acids. Written as DNA, the CDR3 is TGTGCCAGCAGTACCACTCTAGCGCTACGTTGGAAGCAGTACGTC. Protein: CASSTTLALRWKQYV.

The genes are TRBV30 and TRBJ2-3; D is possibly TRBD2 (5 bases). In germline, CDR1 is GTSNPN, CDR2 SVGIG (reference sequence). Trimming took 2 bases from V and 7 from J, leaving 10 bases between them. The CDR3 has 12 residues. The DNA for the CDR3 is TGTGCCTGGAGTTTCCCGGGAAATACGCAGTATTTT. It codes for CAWSFPGNTQYF.